The rows below give T cell receptor beta chains drawn from one sample of a study of blood T cell repertoires in COVID-19. Libraries were prepared by immunoSEQ multiplex PCR; TCRdb keeps only in-frame clonotypes and omits some of them. The table shows hundreds of thousands of clones, with about nine tenths occurring only once. Sequencing was performed on PBMCs or T cells enriched from blood (not recorded which). These receptors originate from a middle-aged woman who had recovered from COVID-19. Both conserved end residues are part of each CDR3. Fields, in order: J gene, D gene, V gene, clone size, CDR3 DNA, CDR3 protein. The D gene is left open where the match is weak. Size values are once, few and many counts, or a class for expanded clones, and some rows have none.

>TRBJ1-1|.|TRBV6-2/TRBV6-3|few
TGTGCCAGCAGTTACGTAATAAACACTGAAGCTTTCTTT
CASSYVINTEAFF
>TRBJ1-1|TRBD1|TRBV9|.
TGTGCCAGCAGCCCCCGGACAGGGAGGAACACTGAAGCTTTCTTT
CASSPRTGRNTEAFF
>TRBJ2-5|TRBD2|TRBV7-9|few
TGTGCCAGCACCTCAGGACTAGCGGGAGCTGAGACCCAGTACTTC
CASTSGLAGAETQYF
>TRBJ2-3|TRBD2|TRBV4-3|.
TGCGCCAGCAAATCGGGACTAGCGAGGGATACGCAGTATTTT
CASKSGLARDTQYF
>TRBJ1-1|.|TRBV11-1|.
TGTGCCAGCAGCTCTTACAGCGGAGCTTTCTTT
CASSSYSGAFF
>TRBJ2-3|.|TRBV5-4|.
TGTGCCAGCAGCTGGACTCCCGTTTTCACAGATACGCAGTATTTT
CASSWTPVFTDTQYF
>TRBJ2-6|.|TRBV9|.
TGTGCCAGCAGTCGTTCTGGGGCCAACGTCCTGACTTTC
CASSRSGANVLTF
>TRBJ1-5|.|TRBV7-9|.
TGTGCCAGCAGTCTTCAAGGAGATCAGCCCCAGCATTTT
CASSLQGDQPQHF
>TRBJ1-3|.|TRBV9|.
TGTGCCAGCAGCGTAGGTAGATCCCACTCTGGAAACACCATATATTTT
CASSVGRSHSGNTIYF
>TRBJ1-1|.|TRBV7-3|.
TGTGCCAGCAGCTTAGGGCCAACCGTTGACGCTTTCTTT
CASSLGPTVDAFF
>TRBJ1-1|.|TRBV5-5|.
TGTGCCAGCAGCTCCCAATCCGGTGAAACCGGGGGGCACGCTGAAGCTTTCTTT
CASSSQSGETGGHAEAFF
>TRBJ2-7|.|TRBV6-2/TRBV6-3|.
TGTGCCAGCAGTTACGCTTCGGGGATGCAGTACTTC
CASSYASGMQYF
>TRBJ1-1|.|TRBV28|.
TGTGCCAGCCACCCGAGGATAAACACTGAAGCTTTCTTT
CASHPRINTEAFF
>TRBJ1-2|TRBD1|TRBV25-1|.
TGTGCCAGCAGTGAATCTGGGGACAGGGGCTCTGGCTACACCTTC
CASSESGDRGSGYTF
>TRBJ2-7|.|TRBV6-5|.
TGTGCCAGCCCCGAAGGCAGGGGACTACCCTACGAGCAGTACTTC
CASPEGRGLPYEQYF
>TRBJ1-4|.|TRBV5-4|.
TGTGCCAGCAGCTTGGGCCAGGGGAATGAAAAACTGTTTTTT
CASSLGQGNEKLFF
>TRBJ2-7|.|TRBV7-5|.
TGTGCCAGAAGCTGCGGACAGGGCCCCCACCAACTAGACCACTACGAGCAGTACTTC
CARSCGQGPHQLDHYEQYF
>TRBJ1-1|.|TRBV27|.
TGTGCCAGCAGTTCACCTGTCTCAAGGGTCCGGACAGTAGGCACTGAAGCTTTCTTT
CASSSPVSRVRTVGTEAFF
>TRBJ1-3|.|TRBV21-1|few
TGTGCCAGCAGCACCCGAAGCCCTCCTGGAAACACCATATATTTT
CASSTRSPPGNTIYF
>TRBJ1-2|.|TRBV25-1|.
TGTGCCAGCAGTGATTCCCCAGGGCCCTATGGCTACACCTTC
CASSDSPGPYGYTF